Each of the 17 T cell receptor beta chains below was sequenced from the same sample in a study of shared clonotypes between healthy human individuals. Positively selected for CCR7, the CD45RO-negative cells used as naive CD8 cells excluded terminally differentiated effector memory CD45RA+ cells. Measured with immunoSEQ multiplex PCR; TCRdb has only the in-frame clones, and not every one. The sample holds around 2,100,000 clones, about 95% seen once. Sequencing was performed on naive CD8+ T cells sorted from blood. Every receptor here comes from a young man in good health.

This chain links TRBV14 with TRBJ2-2, with D unclear. Trimming took off 0 bases at V and 3 bases at J, with 11 bases between the two ends. Germline-derived CDR1 and CDR2 are SGHDN and FVKESK. The CDR3 runs to 16 residues. The CDR3 bases are TGTGCCAGCAGCCAAGAAGATCGGACCTACACCGGGGAGCTGTTTTTT. The encoded protein is CASSQEDRTYTGELFF.

The CDR3 sequence: CASSQEGIAATNTGELFF. DNA of the CDR3: TGCGCCAGCAGCCAAGAAGGCATCGCGGCCACGAACACCGGGGAGCTGTTTTTT. V is TRBV4-3 and J is TRBJ2-2, with D unclear. Trimming took 0 bases from V and 0 from J, leaving 14 bases between them. CDR1 and CDR2 (germline): LGHNA, YSLEER. The CDR3 runs 18 residues.

The chain recombines TRBV5-1 with TRBJ2-7; 11 positions agree with TRBD1. The CDR3 is made up of 16 amino acids. CDR1 is SGHRS and CDR2 is YFSETQ in the germline V gene. V dropped 3 bases and J dropped 4; count of bases not matched to a gene: 9. DNA for the CDR3: TGCGCCAGCAGCTCAGGGACAGGGGGACTCTCTTACGAGCAGTACTTC. Translating gives CASSSGTGGLSYEQYF.

J is TRBJ2-3 and V is TRBV7-6; D not certain. Germline V lookup: CDR1 SGHVS, CDR2 FNYEAQ. The CDR3 contains 12 residues. Trimming stripped 3 bases from V and 12 bases from J, with 13 bases between. The CDR3 protein is CASSFSAQDQYF. In DNA, the CDR3 is TGTGCCAGCAGCTTCAGCGCCCAAGATCAGTATTTT.

This clone has just one count. This chain links TRBV6-1 with TRBJ2-7, with TRBD2 matching 8 bases. Losses at the gene ends were 4 bases for V and 4 bases for J; bases not matched to a gene: 3. From germline, CDR1 is MNHNS and CDR2 SASEGT. The CDR3 is 13 residues long. The CDR3 protein is CASSVAGLYEQYF. Here the CDR3 DNA reads TGTGCCAGCAGTGTAGCGGGGTTATACGAGCAGTACTTC.

V gene TRBV7-6 combines with J gene TRBJ2-1, with 11 bases aligning to TRBD2. The germline V gene has CDR1 SGHVS and CDR2 FNYEAQ. Germline trimming cut 1 base from V and 1 base from J; bases unmatched to any gene: 3. This CDR3 region has 17 residues. The CDR3 coding sequence is TGTGCCAGCAGCTTAGTGGCTAGCGGGGGGTCCTACAATGAGCAGTTCTTC. Encoded protein: CASSLVASGGSYNEQFF.

V is TRBV5-6 and J is TRBJ1-4; 7 bases fit TRBD1. Germline V gene data show CDR1 as SGHDT and CDR2 as YYEEEE. Trimming cost V 3 bases and J 16 bases; bases outside gene matches: 9. The length of the CDR3 is 12 residues. Written as DNA, the CDR3 is TGTGCCAGCAGCTCCGGGACAGCTGAGGAGTTTTTT. It yields the protein CASSSGTAEEFF.

Comment on this clone: Other nucleotide sequences from this sample produce the same CDR3. The chain carries TRBV7-9 and TRBJ2-1; D not resolved. Germline V CDR1 and CDR2: SEHNR, FQNEAQ (reference sequence). The CDR3 contains 12 residues. V was clipped by 0 bases and J by 6 bases, with 3 bases between them. For the CDR3, the DNA is TGTGCCAGCAGCTTAGCGCCCAATGAGCAGTTCTTC. Protein: CASSLAPNEQFF.

The V gene is TRBV2, the J gene TRBJ2-7, with D unclear. In germline, CDR1 is SNHLY, CDR2 FYNNEI. This CDR3 region has 12 residues. The V end lost 5 bases, the J end lost 6 bases, and 11 bases lay between the germline ends. This CDR3 is CASSPLGFEQYF. As DNA, the CDR3 is TGTGCCAGCAGTCCGCTTGGGTTCGAGCAGTACTTC.

V and J are TRBV28 and TRBJ2-2; D not certain. With 5 bases removed from V and 0 bases from J, the gap between germline ends came to 10 bases. CDR1 MDHEN and CDR2 SYDVKM come from the germline V gene. This CDR3 comprises 15 residues. The CDR3 DNA is TGTGCCAGCAGTCTCGAAGGCCCGAACACCGGGGAGCTGTTTTTT. This gives the protein CASSLEGPNTGELFF.

The chain carries TRBV11-2 and TRBJ1-5, with D hard to call. The germline V gene encodes CDR1 SGHAT and CDR2 FQNNGV. Trimming removed 0 bases at V and 5 bases at J, with 5 bases between. CDR3 length: 13 amino acids. The CDR3 DNA sequence: TGTGCCAGCAGCTTAGAAGTGGATCAGCCCCAGCATTTT. This sequence encodes CASSLEVDQPQHF.

The genes are TRBV27 and TRBJ2-7, with TRBD2 as a possible D gene (5 bases). V shed 5 bases and J shed 6 bases, with 20 bases lying between them. The CDR3 runs to 15 residues. The V gene's germline CDR1 is MNHEY and CDR2 SMNVEV (reference sequence). For the CDR3, the DNA is TGTGCCAGCAGTCAGTCAGCGGACGGGCGTCTCGAGCAGTACTTC. Amino acid sequence: CASSQSADGRLEQYF.

The chain uses TRBV7-6 and TRBJ2-1; 10 bases align to TRBD1. Looked up from germline, CDR1 is SGHVS and CDR2 is FNYEAQ. This CDR3 comprises 16 residues. V dropped 5 bases and J dropped 9; count of bases not matched to a gene: 13. CDR3 in amino acids: CASSDYRRTGGSEQFF. The DNA for the CDR3 is TGTGCCAGCAGCGACTACCGAAGGACAGGGGGTAGTGAGCAGTTCTTC.

V is TRBV5-4 and J is TRBJ2-7; a possible D gene is TRBD2 (6 bases). Germline lookup yields CDR1 SGHNT and CDR2 YYREEE (reference sequence). CDR3 length equals 14 residues. Trimming took 2 bases from V and 4 from J, leaving 13 bases between them. The CDR3 DNA sequence: TGTGCCAGCAGCTTTGGGAGGAGAAGTTACGAGCAGTACTTC. Its protein is CASSFGRRSYEQYF.

The chain couples TRBV9 to TRBJ2-1; 7 bases are shared with TRBD2. The V gene's germline CDR1 is SGDLS and CDR2 YYNGEE. J lost 8 bases, V lost 3 bases, and 8 bases had no gene match. This CDR3 has 14 amino acids. Here the CDR3 DNA reads TGTGCCAGCAGCGCAATCTATGCGGGAGATGAGCAGTTCTTC. It encodes CASSAIYAGDEQFF.

The chain carries TRBV6-1 and TRBJ1-1, with D hard to call. Germline V lookup: CDR1 MNHNS, CDR2 SASEGT. Trimming left V 3 bases short and J 0 bases short, with 11 bases between. This CDR3 contains 15 residues. The CDR3 sequence: CASSEAAGLNTEAFF. The DNA of the CDR3 is TGTGCCAGCAGTGAGGCGGCGGGATTGAACACTGAAGCTTTCTTT.

This chain joins TRBV4-3 and TRBJ2-1; 7 bases fit TRBD1. Germline V gene lookup returns CDR1 LGHNA and CDR2 YSLEER. The CDR3 spans 12 residues. With 4 bases clipped from V and 7 bases from J, the junction kept 1 base outside the gene matches. This chain's CDR3 is CASSPTGNEQFF. CDR3 DNA sequence: TGCGCCAGCAGCCCGACAGGGAATGAGCAGTTCTTC.